This T cell receptor beta chain is drawn from a study of cytomegalovirus exposure and HLA in healthy donors (dated by TCRdb to 2016 to 2017). Some background on the complete study: According to an earlier analysis of several hundred of the donors, 150 million to 200 million T cells yielded 117 million unique TCR beta sequences and approximately 300 Gb of sequence data. In addition to the first cohort of approximately 650 subjects, a separate validation cohort of 120 different subjects was used. Alongside the repertoire data, information on donor age, sex, ethnicity and CMV serostatus was compiled. A later analysis re-analyzed previously published TCR beta repertoires from 600 to 850 donors and added high-resolution HLA genotyping to study TCR occurrence patterns. In a later genetic analysis, genome-wide SNP genotypes for about 55% of the roughly 670 donors were used, and that subset was treated as a discovery cohort. The number of typed donors differed by locus: 629-630 for A, B, C, DRB1 and DQB1; some 540 for DQA1; around 580 for DPA1; and some 470 for DPB1. Rather than drawing on any new phenotypic data, the later analysis identified candidate immune exposures from TCR beta sequences and the way those sequences occurred across donors. The study profiled the T cell repertoires of more than 500 subjects by immunosequencing and related them to cytomegalovirus serostatus. The study aimed to test whether signatures of past pathogen exposure could be identified by cataloging public T cell receptors. Across some 400 genotyped donors of the cohort, an average of approximately 240,000 unique TCR beta nucleotide sequences per donor were sequenced, and 15% to 20% of those sequences were non-productive. HLA typing included class I and class II loci at four-digit resolution. All discovery cohort repertoires had been generated on a single sequencing platform. High-throughput TCR immunosequencing, statistical association of individual TCRs with disease status, and machine learning were combined to predict cytomegalovirus infection status. Of the approximately 400 genotyped donors, 81% fell in the genetic ancestry cluster associated with self-reported Caucasian donors. Because of strong linkage in the cohort, 5 or 6 DR-DQ haplotypes were treated as single units for association and clustering. About 300 gigabases of sequencing data and approximately 84 million unique TCR sequences were included in an early release covering roughly 700 HLA-typed donors. In an earlier analysis of 587 of the donors, high-throughput TCR beta sequencing was used to judge whether each TCR beta V gene segment behaved as functional or pseudogenic. What the research found in general, with its limitations: Sequencing depth was assumed to be roughly uniform across donors in the presence/absence analyses, though that assumption may not hold. At a false discovery rate of 0.05, a later analysis linked some 17,000 TCR beta sequences to specific HLA alleles. Only TCR beta chains were sequenced in this cohort, and the absence of alpha or paired-chain data limited detectable features. Compared with equally common non-associated chains, HLA-associated TCR beta chains in a later analysis were more clonally expanded and had lower generation probabilities. Several of the top co-occurrence clusters appeared to be linked to parvovirus B19, influenza, CMV and Epstein-Barr virus, according to a later analysis. Cytomegalovirus status was reported to be diagnosed by the classifier with high specificity and sensitivity in both the original and validation cohorts. A further reported finding was that TCR beta sequences accurately predicted the HLA-A and HLA-B alleles for most subjects in the first cohort. An earlier analysis of some 560 of the donors showed that most TCR beta V segments appeared in productive rearrangements either about 87% or about 30% of the time, which broadly matched IMGT annotations. According to a later analysis, most CMV-associated TCR beta chains appeared to be HLA-restricted, and the HLA associations seemed to be driven largely by CMV exposure. According to a later analysis, TCR association rates differed among HLA loci, with DRB1 alleles showing the most associated TCRs and HLA-C alleles showing the fewest. It was suggested by the authors that the approach could potentially be generalized to other disease states and immunological phenotypes. A total of fewer than 200 TCR beta chains were listed by the study as associated with cytomegalovirus. The only immune exposure information available for the cohort was CMV serostatus. Strong co-occurrence of HLA alleles, especially DR and DQ, made assigning TCR associations to individual alleles difficult. According to a later genetic analysis, donors in an Asian-associated ancestry cluster had fewer N-insertions in productive TCRs than the approximately 650-donor mean. The 87-base-pair reads could not distinguish some IMGT-functional V segments, including TRBV6-2 and TRBV6-3, so those segments were excluded. The earlier analysis of 587 of the donors excluded around 17 rarely observed V segments, including chromosome 9 orphons, because counts were too low. An association between a missense DCLRE1C variant and V-gene and J-gene trimming of TCR beta chains was found in a later genetic analysis and replicated in an independent cohort. While some public TCRs were present in many individuals, most TCR sequences turned up only very rarely across donors. Linkage disequilibrium might explain the correlated functional status among segregating V segments, but an unknown experimental factor could not be ruled out. A cluster of highly shared sequence variants was judged likely to represent a technical artifact of the sequencing pipeline. A few of the identified cytomegalovirus-associated TCR beta chains were confirmed in vitro to be specific for cytomegalovirus antigens. HLA typing was unavailable for some donors at each locus, so association tests used only the typed subset.

On this clone: What this receptor recognizes is not known. There are no base qualities to consult, and no much larger clone falls within one base.

Library prep was done by the immunoSEQ multiplex PCR assay. For the multiplex PCR, a mixture combining 60 forward primers for TCR Vbeta segments and 13 reverse primers for TCR Jbeta segments was used. Amplification of the CDR3 region of rearranged TCR beta genes was performed with a multiplex PCR assay on genomic DNA. On the Illumina HiSeq System, the amplified TCR beta libraries were sequenced as 87-base-pair reads. The original methods were these. A later analysis tallied approximately 87 million unique TCR beta chains across the 666 repertoires, and about 10 million of those chains were shared by two or more donors. To remove PCR and sequencing errors, raw reads were error-corrected and collapsed into unique sequences using a nearest-neighbor algorithm that merged closely related sequences. To assign V, D and J gene segments, CDR3 sequences were aligned to IMGT reference sequences. For a sequence to be retained, a match of at least six nucleotides to both a V gene segment and a J gene segment was required. Rearrangements were called productive when the CDR3 lacked stop codons and stayed in frame with V and J; all others were non-productive. Following IMGT convention, CDR3 was defined as the stretch from the second conserved V-encoded cysteine up to the conserved J-encoded phenylalanine. The earlier analysis of 500 to 750 of the donors excluded any sequence lacking an unambiguous match to a single V gene segment. An earlier analysis of approximately 590 of the donors classified V segments as functional when productive rearrangements were above 56.7% and as segregating when the standard deviation between donors was above 5%. A statistical classification framework was developed to diagnose cytomegalovirus status using the catalog of TCR beta chain sequences. A later analysis assigned V and J genes by comparing TCR nucleotide sequences with IMGT/GENE-DB human TR gene sequences. Using the TCRdist pipeline, a later analysis assigned CDR3 sequences along with most-parsimonious VDJ recombination scenarios. In a later analysis, each TCR beta chain was defined by its CDR3 amino acid sequence together with its V-gene family, and reads without a unique V-gene family were excluded. As a way to deal with suspected cross-contamination and a sequencing artifact, a later analysis dropped over 550 nucleotide sequences that were highly shared and had low generation probability. In a later analysis, a clonal expansion index was calculated for each public chain from normalized within-repertoire ranks of inferred template counts. In a later analysis, generation probabilities were computed using a VDJ recombination model fitted to out-of-frame rearrangements, and the results were checked against IGoR. In a later analysis, hypergeometric tests were used to score TCR-TCR, TCR-HLA and TCR-CMV co-occurrence, with a repertoire-size bias correction applied to TCR pairs. False discovery rates were estimated in a later analysis by permuting HLA or CMV assignments 20 times. In a later analysis, co-occurring TCRs were grouped using DBSCAN, and TCRdist sequence similarity was added for clustering within HLA-allele-positive subsets. Repertoires with fewer than 30,000 or more than 120,000 public chains were left out of co-occurrence clustering, as were five repertoires with anomalous nucleotide sharing. As stored in TCRdb, this immuneACCESS dataset retains in-frame rearrangements with V and J assigned. A fraction of the clones does not appear; measured against another copy, unresolved V genes explain less than half of the discrepancy, and the remainder lacks a known reason. The V and J calls and the clone size are those of that table, but D and trimming were determined from the DNA. The sample has 150,000 to 200,000 clones on record, around 79% of them singletons. Of the sample, less than 0.65% falls within the top ten clones.

The cohort was made up of 666 healthy bone marrow donors. Cohort members were all nominally healthy when sampled, although unrecorded immune exposures were likely present. The donor tested CMV seronegative, placing the donor among the 350 or so seronegative members of the cohort. A peripheral blood sample was provided by each donor, and peripheral blood mononuclear cells were used for TCR beta sequencing. Genomic DNA was extracted from the blood cell samples with the Qiagen DNeasy Blood Extraction Kit. V is trimmed back by 7 bases and J by 7 bases, and the junction contains 6 bases that no gene match accounts for. The CDR3 measures 15 amino acids from cysteine to phenylalanine. Here the CDR3 DNA is all that survives: 45 bases in frame from base 1. CDR1 and CDR2 are drawn from the germline V gene: MDHEN, SYDVKM.

Material for sequencing was PBMCs. This clonotype originated in a woman in her forties or fifties in good health and CMV-seronegative. Recombination joined TRBV28 with TRBJ2-1, and TRBD2 matches 14 of the central bases. The encoded CDR3 is CASKTSGRAMNEQFF. The nucleotide sequence is given as TGTGCCAGCAAGACTAGCGGGAGGGCCATGAATGAGCAGTTCTTC.